This T cell receptor beta chain was recorded in a study of Graves' ophthalmopathy and Graves' hyperthyroidism. Establishment of the diagnosis relied upon clinical symptoms, serum thyroxine, TRAb, thyroid ultrasound and orbital computed tomography. This clonotype was observed at least ten times. What it binds is not known. The junction differs from germline at one of its ends, possibly a read error. RNA transcripts were the template, and TCR beta CDR3 regions were amplified from them. First-round RT-PCR with HTBI primers preceded a second-round multiplex PCR. TCRdb itself ran the multiplex PCR reads through MiXCR, one entry per CDR3 protein. In the table there are roughly 480,000 distinct CDR3 sequences, under 15% of which are singletons. This CDR3 has 18 residues. CDR1 is LNHNV, CDR2 YYDKDF, per germline (reference sequence). General observations from the study: Predictions made by the model for ophthalmopathy progression reached just over 70% sensitivity and approximately 72% specificity.

Material for sequencing was blood. The V and J genes are TRBV15 and TRBJ1-2; possibly TRBD1 for D (5 bases). The receptor's source is a woman aged 25 to 45 with Graves' ophthalmopathy. The CDR3 here is CATLAVRQGRGSDYGYAF. As DNA, the CDR3 is TGTGCCACCCTCGCTGTACGTCAAGGGAGGGGTTCTGACTATGGCTACGCCTTC.